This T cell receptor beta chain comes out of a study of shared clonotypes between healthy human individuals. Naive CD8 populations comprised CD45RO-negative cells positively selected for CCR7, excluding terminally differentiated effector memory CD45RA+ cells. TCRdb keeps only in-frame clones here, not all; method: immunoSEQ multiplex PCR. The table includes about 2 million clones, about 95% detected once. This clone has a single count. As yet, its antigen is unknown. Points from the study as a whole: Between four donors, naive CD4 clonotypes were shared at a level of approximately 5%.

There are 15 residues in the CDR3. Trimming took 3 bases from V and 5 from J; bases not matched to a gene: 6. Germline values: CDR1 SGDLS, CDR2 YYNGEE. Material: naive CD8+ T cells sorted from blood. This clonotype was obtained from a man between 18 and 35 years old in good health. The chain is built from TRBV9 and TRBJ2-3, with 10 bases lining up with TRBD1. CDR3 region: CASSDRQGAGDTQYF. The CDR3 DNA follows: TGTGCCAGCAGCGACCGACAGGGGGCTGGAGATACGCAGTATTTT. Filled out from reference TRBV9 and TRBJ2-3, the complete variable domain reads DSGVTQTPKHLITATGQRVTLRCSPRSGDLSVYWYQQSLDQGLQFLIQYYNGEERAKGNILERFSAQQFPDLHSELNLSSLELGDSALYFCASSDRQGAGDTQYFGPGTRLTVL.